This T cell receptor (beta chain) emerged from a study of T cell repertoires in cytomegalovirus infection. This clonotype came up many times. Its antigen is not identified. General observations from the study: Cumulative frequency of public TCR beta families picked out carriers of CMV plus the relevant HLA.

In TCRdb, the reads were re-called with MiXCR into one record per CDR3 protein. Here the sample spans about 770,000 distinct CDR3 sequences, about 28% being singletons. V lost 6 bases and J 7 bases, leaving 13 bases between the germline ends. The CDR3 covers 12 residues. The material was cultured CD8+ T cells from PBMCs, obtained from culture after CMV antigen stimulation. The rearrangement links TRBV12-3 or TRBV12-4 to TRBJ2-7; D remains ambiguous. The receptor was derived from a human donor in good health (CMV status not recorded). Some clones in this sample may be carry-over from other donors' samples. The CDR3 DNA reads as TGTGCCAGCAGCCGGGCCCATCGGGAGCAGTACTTC. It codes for CASSRAHREQYF.